What follows is one T cell receptor beta chain and its context. The sample is drawn from a study of shared clonotypes between healthy human individuals. Germline-derived CDR1 and CDR2 are LNHDA and SQIVND (reference sequence). The V and J ends lost 5 bases and 2 bases respectively, with 10 bases between them. The CDR3 is 14 residues long. TCRdb's table, derived via immunoSEQ multiplex PCR, lists solely in-frame clones and lacks some. Altogether over 700,000 clones are present, 72% being singletons, with the ten largest covering about 1.8%. The receptor's source is a woman in her 30s in good health. The gene calls are TRBV19 and TRBJ1-3; possibly TRBD1 for D (6 bases). Material: memory CD4+ T cells sorted from blood. As to subset: CD45RA-negative fraction. The CDR3 sequence is CASSGWGPGNTIYF. The CDR3, as DNA: TGTGCCAGTAGTGGATGGGGGCCTGGAAACACCATATATTTT.